This TCR beta chain was identified during a study of vaccination effects on CD4 cells after COVID-19 (dated 2022 in TCRdb). A note on the overall study: Across the study, the median time from the second dose to post-vaccine sampling was 72 days (range 14 to 241). A total of 10 COVID-19 convalescent patients and several SARS-CoV-2-naive healthy vaccine recipients were included in the full study. SARS-CoV-2 spike-specific CD4+ TCR repertoires from before and after mRNA vaccination were compared in COVID-19 convalescent patients and in infection-naive vaccine recipients. The Oncomine TCR Beta short-read assay on an Illumina iSeq 100 was used to sequence cultures from other donors in the study.

For CDR1 and CDR2, the germline V gene lists MNHEY and SVGEGT. Trimming takes 4 bases off V and 8 bases off J; junction bases not matched to a gene: 3. Its CDR3 holds 13 amino acids, cysteine through phenylalanine. CDR3 DNA is the only sequence kept; it has 39 bases, read in frame from the first base. Details on this clone: It lacks a known antigen. Base qualities are missing; no much larger clone stands one base away.

The library came from the immunoSEQ multiplex PCR assay. DNA from the cultured and isolated CD4+ T cells underwent TCR beta CDR3 sequencing. In the original analysis: Non-productive TCR sequences were removed, reads were trimmed to the CDR3 region, and CDR3s of at least 7 amino acids were retained. The MANAFEST web app was used to pick out antigen-specific clonotypes by comparing their expansion in peptide wells with that in reference cultures. For clones to be considered positive, expansion at FDR<0.05 versus reference and all other wells, an odds ratio above 5, and a frequency above 0.1% in two replicate wells were required. A clonotype was defined as cross-reactive if the clonotype was significantly expanded both in SARS-CoV-2 spike wells and in at least one common cold coronavirus spike condition. CDR3 similarity was assessed by Levenshtein distance using the stringdist R package, and unrooted trees were constructed with ape in R 3.6.1. Not all clones reach the TCRdb copy of this immuneACCESS table, which keeps in-frame sequences only. Checked studies attribute under half of the gap to unresolved V genes and leave the rest unexplained. From that table come the V and J calls and clone size; the DNA was used to work out D and trimming. For this sample there are about 50,000 clones; 65% to 75% appear just once. The ten largest clones add up to about 16% of the sample.

To identify antigen-specific CD4+ T cell clonotypes by their expansion, the ViraFEST assay first stimulated PBMC with viral peptide pools and then applied TCR sequencing. After less than 13 days of culture, CD4+ T cells were isolated with the EasySep CD4+ T cell isolation kit. Participants received two doses of either the BNT162b2 or the mRNA-1273 mRNA SARS-CoV-2 vaccine. The absence of prior SARS-CoV-2 infection in healthy vaccine recipients was confirmed by negative nucleocapsid antibodies before and after vaccination. Each well held 1.5 million to 2 million PBMC cultured in IMDM containing about 5.4% human AB serum, about 10 IU/ml IL-2 and gentamicin, along with about 9.3 ug/ml peptides. On days 3 and 7, half of the culture medium was replaced with fresh IL-2-containing medium. Unless noted otherwise, every peptide stimulation condition was cultured in triplicate wells. Using Ficoll-Paque Plus gradient centrifugation, PBMC were separated from whole blood and then either used fresh or cryopreserved at -140C. The overlapping peptide pools covered the spike proteins of SARS-CoV-2 and of the common cold coronaviruses HCoV-NL63, HCoV-OC43 and HCoV-229E. Genomic DNA was extracted from cultured CD4+ T cells with the QIAamp micro DNA kit.

The study at large found these results: In healthy vaccine recipients, vaccine-induced clones were almost all SARS-CoV-2 mono-reactive, with only 1 of 255 cross-reactive with common cold coronaviruses. The study was limited by a small number of convalescent patients, and early post-infection timepoints were lacking. Clones induced by infection and clones induced by vaccination both contracted markedly at late timepoints after vaccination, which fits with T cell responses waning over time.

The V gene is TRBV6-2 or TRBV6-3 and the J gene is TRBJ1-2; 11 bases in the middle match TRBD1. The clonotype comes from a human donor who received a COVID-19 vaccine. The sequencing here drew on CD4+ T cells from PBMCs cultured with HCoV-OC43 spike peptides, taken after COVID-19 vaccination. The intended sense of this specimen's cell subset or site label: HCoV-OC43 spike overlapping peptide pool stimulation. The CDR3 region: CASSSDRGHGYTF. The DNA reads as follows: TGTGCCAGCAGTTCGGACAGGGGGCACGGCTACACCTTC.